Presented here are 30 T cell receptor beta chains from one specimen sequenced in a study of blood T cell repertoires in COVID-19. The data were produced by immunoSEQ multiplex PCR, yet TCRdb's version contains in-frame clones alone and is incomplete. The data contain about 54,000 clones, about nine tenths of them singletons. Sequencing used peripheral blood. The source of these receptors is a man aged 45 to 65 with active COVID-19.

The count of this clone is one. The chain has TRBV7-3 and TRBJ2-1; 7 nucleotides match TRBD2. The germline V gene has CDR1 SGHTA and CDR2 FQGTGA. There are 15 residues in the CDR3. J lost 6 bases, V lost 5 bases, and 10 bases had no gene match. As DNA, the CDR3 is TGTGCCAGCAGCAAAAGCGGGGCCTCCGGCAATGAGCAGTTCTTC. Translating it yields CASSKSGASGNEQFF. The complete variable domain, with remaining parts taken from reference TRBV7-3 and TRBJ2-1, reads GAGVSQTPSNKVTEKGKYVELRCDPISGHTALYWYRQSLGQGPEFLIYFQGTGAADDSGLPNDRFFAVRPEGSVSTLKIQRTERGDSAVYLCASSKSGASGNEQFFGPGTRLTVL.

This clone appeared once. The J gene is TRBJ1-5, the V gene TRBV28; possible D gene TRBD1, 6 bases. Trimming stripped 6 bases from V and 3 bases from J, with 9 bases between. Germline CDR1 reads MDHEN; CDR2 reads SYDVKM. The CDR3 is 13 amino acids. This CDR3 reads CASRRDTNQPQHF. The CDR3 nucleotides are TGTGCCAGCAGGAGGGACACCAATCAGCCCCAGCATTTT.

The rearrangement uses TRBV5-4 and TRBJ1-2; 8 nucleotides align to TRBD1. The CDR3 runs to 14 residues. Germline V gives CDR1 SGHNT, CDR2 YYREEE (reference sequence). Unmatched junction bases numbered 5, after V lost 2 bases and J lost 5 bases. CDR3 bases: TGTGCCAGCAGCTTTCAGGGGGCAGGGTATGGCTACACCTTC. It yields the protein CASSFQGAGYGYTF.

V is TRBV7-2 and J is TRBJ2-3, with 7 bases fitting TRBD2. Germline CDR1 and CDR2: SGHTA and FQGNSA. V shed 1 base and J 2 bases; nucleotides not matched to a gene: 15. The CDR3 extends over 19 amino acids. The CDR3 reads CASSLDRSSGLSTTDTQYF. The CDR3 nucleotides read TGTGCCAGCAGCTTAGACAGGAGTAGCGGGCTATCTACCACAGATACGCAGTATTTT.

The CDR3 reads CASSGGTSGARSYEQYF. CDR3 coding DNA: TGTGCCAGTAGTGGAGGGACTAGCGGGGCCAGATCCTACGAGCAGTACTTC. The V call is TRBV19, the J call TRBJ2-7, with TRBD2 identical over 13 bases. Germline V gene data show CDR1 as LNHDA and CDR2 as SQIVND (reference sequence). V was pared by 5 bases and J by 1 base, with 8 bases of the junction left unmatched. The CDR3 runs to 17 residues.

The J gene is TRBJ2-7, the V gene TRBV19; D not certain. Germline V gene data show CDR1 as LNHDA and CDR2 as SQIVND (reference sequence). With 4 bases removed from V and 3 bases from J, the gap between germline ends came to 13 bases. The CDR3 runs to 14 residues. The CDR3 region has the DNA TGTGCCAGTAGTAATGGCGCCGCGGTCTACGAGCAGTACTTC. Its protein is CASSNGAAVYEQYF.

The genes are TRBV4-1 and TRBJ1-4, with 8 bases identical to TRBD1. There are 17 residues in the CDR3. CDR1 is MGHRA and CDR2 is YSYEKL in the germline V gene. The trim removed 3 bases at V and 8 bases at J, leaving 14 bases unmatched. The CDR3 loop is CASSQTGAPYGREKLFF. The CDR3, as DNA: TGCGCCAGCAGCCAGACAGGGGCCCCTTATGGGCGGGAAAAACTGTTTTTT.

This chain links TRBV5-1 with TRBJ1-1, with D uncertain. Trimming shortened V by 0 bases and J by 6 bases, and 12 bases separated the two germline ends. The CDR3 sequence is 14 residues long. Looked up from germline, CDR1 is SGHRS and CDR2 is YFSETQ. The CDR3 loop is CASSLETGWAEAFF. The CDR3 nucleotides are TGCGCCAGCAGCTTGGAGACTGGATGGGCTGAAGCTTTCTTT.

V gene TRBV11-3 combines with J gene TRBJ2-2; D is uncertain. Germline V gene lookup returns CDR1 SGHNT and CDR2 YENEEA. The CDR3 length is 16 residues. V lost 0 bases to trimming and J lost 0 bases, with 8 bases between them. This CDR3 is CASSLEVTTNTGELFF. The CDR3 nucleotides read TGTGCCAGCAGCTTAGAGGTCACTACGAACACCGGGGAGCTGTTTTTT.

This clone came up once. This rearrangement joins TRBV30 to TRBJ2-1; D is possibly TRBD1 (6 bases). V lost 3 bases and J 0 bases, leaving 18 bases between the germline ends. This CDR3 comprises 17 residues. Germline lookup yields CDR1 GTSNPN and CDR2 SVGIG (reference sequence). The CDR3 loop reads CAWSNSRTVSSYNEQFF. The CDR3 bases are TGTGCCTGGAGCAACTCCCGGACAGTTAGCTCCTACAATGAGCAGTTCTTC.

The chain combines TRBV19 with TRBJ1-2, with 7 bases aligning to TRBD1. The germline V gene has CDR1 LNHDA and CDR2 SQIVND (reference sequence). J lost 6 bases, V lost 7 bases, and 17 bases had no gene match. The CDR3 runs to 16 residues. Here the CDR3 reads CASIARQRNRGDGYTF. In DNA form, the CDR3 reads TGTGCCAGTATAGCCCGGCAGCGAAACAGGGGAGATGGCTACACCTTC.

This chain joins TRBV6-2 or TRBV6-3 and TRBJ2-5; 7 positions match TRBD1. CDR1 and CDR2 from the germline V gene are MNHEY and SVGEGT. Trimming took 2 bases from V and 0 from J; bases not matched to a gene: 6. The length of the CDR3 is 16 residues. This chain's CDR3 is CASSYEGASYQETQYF. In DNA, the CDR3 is TGTGCCAGCAGTTACGAGGGGGCTTCATACCAAGAGACCCAGTACTTC.

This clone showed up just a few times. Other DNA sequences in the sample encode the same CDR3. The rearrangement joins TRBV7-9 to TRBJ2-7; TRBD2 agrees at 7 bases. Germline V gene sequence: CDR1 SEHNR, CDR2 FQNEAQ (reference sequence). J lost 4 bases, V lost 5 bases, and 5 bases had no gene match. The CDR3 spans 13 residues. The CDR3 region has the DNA TGTGCCAGCAGCCCCGGGACTATATACGAGCAGTACTTC. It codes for CASSPGTIYEQYF.

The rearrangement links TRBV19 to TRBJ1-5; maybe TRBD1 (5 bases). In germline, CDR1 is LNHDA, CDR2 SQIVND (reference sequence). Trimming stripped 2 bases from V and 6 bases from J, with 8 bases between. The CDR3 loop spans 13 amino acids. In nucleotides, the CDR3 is TGTGCCAGTAGTATAAGGAGGGGTCAGCCCCAGCATTTT. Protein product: CASSIRRGQPQHF.

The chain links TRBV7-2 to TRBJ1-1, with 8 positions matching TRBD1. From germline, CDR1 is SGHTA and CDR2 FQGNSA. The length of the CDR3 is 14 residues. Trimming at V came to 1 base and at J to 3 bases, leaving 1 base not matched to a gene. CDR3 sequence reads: CASSLGQGHTEAFF. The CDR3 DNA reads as TGTGCCAGCAGCTTAGGACAGGGGCACACTGAAGCTTTCTTT. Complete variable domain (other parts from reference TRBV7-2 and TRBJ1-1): GAGVSQSPSNKVTEKGKDVELRCDPISGHTALYWYRQSLGQGLEFLIYFQGNSAPDKSGLPSDRFSAERTGGSVSTLTIQRTQQEDSAVYLCASSLGQGHTEAFFGQGTRLTVV.

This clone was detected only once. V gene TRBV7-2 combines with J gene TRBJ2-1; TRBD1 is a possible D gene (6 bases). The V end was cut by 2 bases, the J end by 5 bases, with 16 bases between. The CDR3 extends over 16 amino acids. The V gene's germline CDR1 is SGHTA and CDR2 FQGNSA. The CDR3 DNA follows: TGTGCCAGCAGCTTAATCTATACAGGGCCCCACAATGAGCAGTTCTTC. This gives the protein CASSLIYTGPHNEQFF.

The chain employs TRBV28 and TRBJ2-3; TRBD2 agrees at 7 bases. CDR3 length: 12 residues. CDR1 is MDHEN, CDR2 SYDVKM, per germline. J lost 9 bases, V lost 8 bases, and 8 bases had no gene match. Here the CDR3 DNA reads TGTGCCAGCGGTTATGGGGAGGGAACGCAGTATTTT. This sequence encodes CASGYGEGTQYF.

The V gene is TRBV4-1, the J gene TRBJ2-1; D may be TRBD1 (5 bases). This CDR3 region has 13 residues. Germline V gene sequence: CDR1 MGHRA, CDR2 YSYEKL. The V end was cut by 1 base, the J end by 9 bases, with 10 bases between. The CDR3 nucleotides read TGCGCCAGCAGCCAAGCGCAGGGTGGTGAGCAGTTCTTC. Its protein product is CASSQAQGGEQFF.

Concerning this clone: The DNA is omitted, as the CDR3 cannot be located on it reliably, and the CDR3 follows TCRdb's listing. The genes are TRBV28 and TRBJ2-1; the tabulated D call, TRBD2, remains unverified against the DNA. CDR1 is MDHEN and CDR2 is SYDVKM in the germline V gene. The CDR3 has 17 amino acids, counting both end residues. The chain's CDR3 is CASSSSGGARSYNEQFF.

The CDR3 sequence is CAIRVEGGGELFF. The CDR3 DNA is TGTGCCATCAGAGTAGAGGGCGGCGGGGAGCTGTTTTTT. V gene TRBV10-3 combines with J gene TRBJ2-2, with TRBD2 as a possible D gene (5 bases). CDR1 is ENHRY, CDR2 SYGVKD, per germline. V was shortened by 6 bases and J by 7 bases, with 12 bases between the two germline ends. The CDR3 length is 13 residues.

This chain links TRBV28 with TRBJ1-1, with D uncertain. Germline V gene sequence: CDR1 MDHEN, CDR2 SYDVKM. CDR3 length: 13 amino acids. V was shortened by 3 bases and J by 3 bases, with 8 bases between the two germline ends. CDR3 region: CASSFEDYTEAFF. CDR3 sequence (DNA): TGTGCCAGCAGTTTCGAGGATTACACTGAAGCTTTCTTT.

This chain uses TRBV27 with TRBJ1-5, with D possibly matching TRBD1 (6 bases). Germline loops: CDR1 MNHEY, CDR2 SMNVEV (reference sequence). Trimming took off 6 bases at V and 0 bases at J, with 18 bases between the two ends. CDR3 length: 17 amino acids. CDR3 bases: TGTGCCAGCAGGGGACAAAGCCTTGGGGCTAGCAATCAGCCCCAGCATTTT. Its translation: CASRGQSLGASNQPQHF.

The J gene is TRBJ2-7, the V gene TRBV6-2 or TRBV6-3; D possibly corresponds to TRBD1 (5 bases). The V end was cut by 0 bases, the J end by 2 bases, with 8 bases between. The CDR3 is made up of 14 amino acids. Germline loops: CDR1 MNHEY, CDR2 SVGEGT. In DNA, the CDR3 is TGTGCCAGCAGTTACTCAGGGGCCCCCTACGAGCAGTACTTC. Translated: CASSYSGAPYEQYF.

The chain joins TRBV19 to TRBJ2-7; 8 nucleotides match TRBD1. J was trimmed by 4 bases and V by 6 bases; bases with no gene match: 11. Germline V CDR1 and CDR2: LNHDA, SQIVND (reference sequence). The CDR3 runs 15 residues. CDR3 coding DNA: TGTGCCAGTAGCCTTAGGGCGACAGGGGTTTACGAGCAGTACTTC. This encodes CASSLRATGVYEQYF.

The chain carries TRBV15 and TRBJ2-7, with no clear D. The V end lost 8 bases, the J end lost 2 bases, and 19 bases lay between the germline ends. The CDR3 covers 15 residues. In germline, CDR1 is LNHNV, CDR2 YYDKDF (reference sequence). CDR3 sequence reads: CATPRLPPFTYEQYF. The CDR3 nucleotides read TGTGCCACCCCCAGGTTGCCTCCTTTCACCTACGAGCAGTACTTC.

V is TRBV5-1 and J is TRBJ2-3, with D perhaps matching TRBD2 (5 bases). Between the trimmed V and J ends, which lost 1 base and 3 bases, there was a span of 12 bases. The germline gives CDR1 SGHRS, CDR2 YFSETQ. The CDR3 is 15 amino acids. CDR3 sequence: CASSLTGRSTDTQYF. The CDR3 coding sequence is TGCGCCAGCAGCTTGACGGGGAGATCTACAGATACGCAGTATTTT.

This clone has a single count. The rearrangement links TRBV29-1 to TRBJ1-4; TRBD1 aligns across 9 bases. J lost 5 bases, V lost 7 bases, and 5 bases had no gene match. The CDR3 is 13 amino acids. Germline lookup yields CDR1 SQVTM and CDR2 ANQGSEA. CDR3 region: CSGRQGVNEKLFF. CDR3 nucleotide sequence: TGCAGCGGACGACAGGGGGTAAATGAAAAACTGTTTTTT.

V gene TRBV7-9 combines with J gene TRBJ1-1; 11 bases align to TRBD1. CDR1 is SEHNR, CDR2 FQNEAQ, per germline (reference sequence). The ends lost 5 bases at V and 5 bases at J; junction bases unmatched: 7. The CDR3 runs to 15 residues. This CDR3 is CASSVGQGAHTEAFF. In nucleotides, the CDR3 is TGTGCCAGCAGCGTAGGACAGGGGGCCCATACTGAAGCTTTCTTT.

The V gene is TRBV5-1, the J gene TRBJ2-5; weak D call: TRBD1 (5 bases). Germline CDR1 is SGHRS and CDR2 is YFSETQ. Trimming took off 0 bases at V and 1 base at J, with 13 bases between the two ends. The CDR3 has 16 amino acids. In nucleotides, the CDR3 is TGCGCCAGCAGCTTGGGCCAGGGCAAGGGCCAAGAGACCCAGTACTTC. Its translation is CASSLGQGKGQETQYF.

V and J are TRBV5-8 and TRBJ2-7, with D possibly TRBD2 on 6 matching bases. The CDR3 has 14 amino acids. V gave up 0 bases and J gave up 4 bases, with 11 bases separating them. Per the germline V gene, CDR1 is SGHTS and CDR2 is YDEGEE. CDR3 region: CASSLERVGYEQYF. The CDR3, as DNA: TGTGCCAGCAGCTTGGAGCGGGTGGGGTACGAGCAGTACTTC.